This entry features one TCR beta chain sequence. The antigen remains undetermined. V lost 6 bases and J 7 bases, leaving 19 bases between the germline ends. CDR1 is DFQATT and CDR2 is SNEGSKA in the germline V gene (reference sequence). The CDR3 consists of 14 residues. Random hexamers served to reverse transcribe roughly 0.5 to 1 ug RNA. Using its own MiXCR run on the immunoSEQ multiplex PCR reads, TCRdb lists one record per CDR3 protein. In the table there are around 180,000 distinct CDR3 sequences, 90% to 95% of which are singletons. The data were obtained in a study of CD8 T cells in Susac syndrome. General study results and limits: Clonal expansion was not observed in the Susac syndrome CD4+ T cell repertoires.

The chain joins TRBV20-1 to TRBJ2-1; tentatively, D is TRBD2 (5 bases). Material for sequencing was CD4+ T cells from PBMCs. The TCR was taken from a human donor with Susac syndrome. The CDR3 protein is CSARKAGGGNEQFF. The CDR3 nucleotides read TGCAGTGCCCGGAAAGCAGGAGGTGGGAATGAGCAGTTCTTC.